This T cell receptor (beta chain) appears in the sequencing data of a study of shared clonotypes between healthy human individuals. Findings of the study overall: Deeper or shallower sequencing was expected to change how clonotypes are shared among donors.

Worth noting for this clone: Antigen unknown.

Generated by immunoSEQ multiplex PCR, the TCRdb table keeps only in-frame clones and is missing some. The data show 2 million to 2.5 million clones, roughly 94% seen once. CD8 cells classed as naive were CD45RO-negative and positively selected for CCR7, excluding terminally differentiated effector memory CD45RA+ cells. The TCR sequence derives from a man aged 18 to 29 in good health. Sequencing was carried out using naive CD8+ T cells sorted from blood.

The CDR3 reads CASSPSGLGGNNYGYTF. CDR3 sequence (DNA): TGTGCCAGCAGCCCATCAGGCCTAGGGGGGAATAACTATGGCTACACCTTC. V gene TRBV27 combines with J gene TRBJ1-2; tentative D call: TRBD1 (6 bases). This CDR3 is 17 amino acids long. Germline V gives CDR1 MNHEY, CDR2 SMNVEV (reference sequence). V lost 6 bases and J lost 1, with 21 bases in between.